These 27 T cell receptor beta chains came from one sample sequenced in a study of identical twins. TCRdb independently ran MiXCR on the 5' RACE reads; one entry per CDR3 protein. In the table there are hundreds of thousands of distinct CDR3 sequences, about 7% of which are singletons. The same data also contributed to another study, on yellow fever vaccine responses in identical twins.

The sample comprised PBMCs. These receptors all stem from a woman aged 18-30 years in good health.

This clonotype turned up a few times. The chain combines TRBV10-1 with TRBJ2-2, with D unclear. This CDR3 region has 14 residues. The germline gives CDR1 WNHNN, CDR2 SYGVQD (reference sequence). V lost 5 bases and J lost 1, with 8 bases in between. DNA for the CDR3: TGCGCCAGCAGTTCGGCAGAGAACACCGGGGAGCTGTTTTTT. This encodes CASSSAENTGELFF.

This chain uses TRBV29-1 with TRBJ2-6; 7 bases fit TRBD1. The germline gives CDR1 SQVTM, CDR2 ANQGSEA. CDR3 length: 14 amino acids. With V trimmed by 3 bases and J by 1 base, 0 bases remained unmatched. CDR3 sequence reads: CSVDRGSGANVLTF. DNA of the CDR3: TGCAGCGTTGACAGGGGGTCTGGGGCCAACGTCCTGACTTTC.

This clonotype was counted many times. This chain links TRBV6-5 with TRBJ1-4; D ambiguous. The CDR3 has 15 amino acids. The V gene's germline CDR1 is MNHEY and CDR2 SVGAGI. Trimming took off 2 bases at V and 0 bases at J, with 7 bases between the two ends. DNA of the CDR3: TGTGCCAGCAGTTACGGCGGAGCAACTAATGAAAAACTGTTTTTT. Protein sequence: CASSYGGATNEKLFF.

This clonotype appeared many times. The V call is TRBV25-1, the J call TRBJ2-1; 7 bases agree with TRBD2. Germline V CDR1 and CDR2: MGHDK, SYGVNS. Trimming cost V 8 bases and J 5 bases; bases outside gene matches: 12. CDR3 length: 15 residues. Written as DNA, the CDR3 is TGTGCCAGCTCGCTAGAGACTAGCCATCACAATGAGCAGTTCTTC. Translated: CASSLETSHHNEQFF.

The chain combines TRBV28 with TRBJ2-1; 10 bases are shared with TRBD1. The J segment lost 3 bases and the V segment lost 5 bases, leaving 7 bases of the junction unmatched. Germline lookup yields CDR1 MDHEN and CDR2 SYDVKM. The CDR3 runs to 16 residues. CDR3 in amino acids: CASSLPGTGDYNEQFF. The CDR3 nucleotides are TGTGCCAGCAGTCTCCCCGGGACAGGGGACTACAATGAGCAGTTCTTC.

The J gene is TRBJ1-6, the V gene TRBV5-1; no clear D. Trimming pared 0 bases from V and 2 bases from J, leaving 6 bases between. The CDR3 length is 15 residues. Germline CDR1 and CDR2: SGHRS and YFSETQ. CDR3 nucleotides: TGCGCCAGCAGCTTGGGGGCAGCCTATAATTCACCCCTCCACTTT. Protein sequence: CASSLGAAYNSPLHF.

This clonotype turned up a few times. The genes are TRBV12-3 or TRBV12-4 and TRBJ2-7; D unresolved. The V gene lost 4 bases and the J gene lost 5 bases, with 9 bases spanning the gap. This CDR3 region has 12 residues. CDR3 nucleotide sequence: TGTGCCAGCAGTTATGAAGGAAACGAGCAGTACTTC. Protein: CASSYEGNEQYF.

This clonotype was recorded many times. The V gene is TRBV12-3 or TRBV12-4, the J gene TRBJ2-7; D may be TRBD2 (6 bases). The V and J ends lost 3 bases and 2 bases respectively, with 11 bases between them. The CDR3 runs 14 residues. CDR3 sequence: CASSFGGPTYEQYF. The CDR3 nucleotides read TGTGCCAGCAGTTTCGGGGGTCCCACCTACGAGCAGTACTTC.

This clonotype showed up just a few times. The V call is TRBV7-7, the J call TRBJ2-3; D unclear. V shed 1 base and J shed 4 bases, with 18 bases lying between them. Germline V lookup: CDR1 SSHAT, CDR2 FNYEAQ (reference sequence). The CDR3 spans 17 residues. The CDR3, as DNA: TGTGCCAGCAGCTTAGGGAGTGGGCCACCCCGGTCAGATACGCAGTATTTT. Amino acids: CASSLGSGPPRSDTQYF.

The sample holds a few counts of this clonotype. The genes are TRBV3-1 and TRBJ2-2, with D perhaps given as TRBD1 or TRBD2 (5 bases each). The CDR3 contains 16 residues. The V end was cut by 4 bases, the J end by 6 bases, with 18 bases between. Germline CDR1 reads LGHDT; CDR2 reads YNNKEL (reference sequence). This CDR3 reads CASSPQTVWGSGELFF. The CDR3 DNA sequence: TGTGCCAGCAGCCCACAAACCGTATGGGGGTCCGGGGAGCTGTTTTTT.

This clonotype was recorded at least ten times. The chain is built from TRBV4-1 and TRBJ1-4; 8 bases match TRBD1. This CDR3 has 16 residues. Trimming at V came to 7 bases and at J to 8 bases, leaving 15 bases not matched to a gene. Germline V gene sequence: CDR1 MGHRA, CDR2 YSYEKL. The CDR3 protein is CASTKTPGQDIEKLFF. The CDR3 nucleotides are TGCGCCAGCACCAAAACCCCGGGACAGGATATAGAAAAACTGTTTTTT.

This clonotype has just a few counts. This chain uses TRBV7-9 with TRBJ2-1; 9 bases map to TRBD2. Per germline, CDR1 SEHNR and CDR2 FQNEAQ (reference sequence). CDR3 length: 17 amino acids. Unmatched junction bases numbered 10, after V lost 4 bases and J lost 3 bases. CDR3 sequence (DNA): TGTGCCAGCAGCTCCGTCCTAGCGGGAAGTTTCTACAATGAGCAGTTCTTC. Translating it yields CASSSVLAGSFYNEQFF.

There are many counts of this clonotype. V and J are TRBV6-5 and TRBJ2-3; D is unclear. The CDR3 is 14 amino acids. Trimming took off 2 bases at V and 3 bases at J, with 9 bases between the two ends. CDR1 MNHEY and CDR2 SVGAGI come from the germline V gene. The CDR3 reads CASSYRVWTDTQYF. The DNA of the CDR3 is TGTGCCAGCAGTTACAGGGTTTGGACAGATACGCAGTATTTT.

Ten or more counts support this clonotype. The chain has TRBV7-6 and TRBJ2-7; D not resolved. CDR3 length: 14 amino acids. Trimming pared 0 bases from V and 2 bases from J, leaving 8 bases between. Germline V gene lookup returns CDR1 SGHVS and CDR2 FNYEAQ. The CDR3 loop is CASSLAVGTYEQYF. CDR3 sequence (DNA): TGTGCCAGCAGCTTAGCAGTTGGGACCTACGAGCAGTACTTC.

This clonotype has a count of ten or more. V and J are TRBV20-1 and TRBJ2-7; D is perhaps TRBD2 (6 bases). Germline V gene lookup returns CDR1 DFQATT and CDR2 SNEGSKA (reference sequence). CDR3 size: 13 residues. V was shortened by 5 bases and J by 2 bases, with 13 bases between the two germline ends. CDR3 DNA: TGCAGTGCTTGGGACTCCTTAACCTACGAGCAGTACTTC. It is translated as CSAWDSLTYEQYF.

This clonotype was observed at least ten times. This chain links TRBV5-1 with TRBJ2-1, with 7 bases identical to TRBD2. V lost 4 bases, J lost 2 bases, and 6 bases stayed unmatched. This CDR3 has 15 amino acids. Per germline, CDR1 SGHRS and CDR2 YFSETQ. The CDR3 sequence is CASSEGLGTYNEQFF. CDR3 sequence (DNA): TGCGCCAGCAGCGAAGGACTAGGGACCTACAATGAGCAGTTCTTC.

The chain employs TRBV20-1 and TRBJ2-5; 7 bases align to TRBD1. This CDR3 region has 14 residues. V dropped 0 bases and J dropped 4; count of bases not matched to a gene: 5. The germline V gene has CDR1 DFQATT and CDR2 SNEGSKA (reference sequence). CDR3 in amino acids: CSARDLPGGETQYF. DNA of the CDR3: TGCAGTGCTAGAGATCTGCCAGGGGGAGAGACCCAGTACTTC.

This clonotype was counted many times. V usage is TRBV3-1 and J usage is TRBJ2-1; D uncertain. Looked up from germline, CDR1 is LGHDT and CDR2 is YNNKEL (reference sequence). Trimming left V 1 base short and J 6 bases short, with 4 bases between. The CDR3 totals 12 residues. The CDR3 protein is CASSQVFNEQFF. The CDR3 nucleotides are TGTGCCAGCAGCCAAGTGTTCAATGAGCAGTTCTTC.

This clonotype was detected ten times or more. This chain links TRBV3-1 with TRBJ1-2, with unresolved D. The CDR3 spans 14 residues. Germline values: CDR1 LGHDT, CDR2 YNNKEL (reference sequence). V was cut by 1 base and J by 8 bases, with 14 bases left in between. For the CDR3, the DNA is TGTGCCAGCAGCCAAGGTGTGCGAGGGTACGGCTACACCTTC. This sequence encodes CASSQGVRGYGYTF. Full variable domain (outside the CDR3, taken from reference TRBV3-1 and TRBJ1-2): DTAVSQTPKYLVTQMGNDKSIKCEQNLGHDTMYWYKQDSKKFLKIMFSYNNKELIINETVPNRFSPKSPDKAHLNLHINSLELGDSAVYFCASSQGVRGYGYTFGSGTRLTVV.

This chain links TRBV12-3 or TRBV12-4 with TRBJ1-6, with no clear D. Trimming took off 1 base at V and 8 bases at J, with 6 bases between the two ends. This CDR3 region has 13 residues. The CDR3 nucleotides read TGTGCCAGCAGTTTAGTCCCAGATTCACCCCTCCACTTT. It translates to CASSLVPDSPLHF.

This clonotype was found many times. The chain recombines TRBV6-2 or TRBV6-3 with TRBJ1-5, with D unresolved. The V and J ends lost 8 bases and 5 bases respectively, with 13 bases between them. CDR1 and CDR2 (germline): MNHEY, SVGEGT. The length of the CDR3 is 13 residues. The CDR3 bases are TGTGCCAGCGGTTTGTGGGGATATCAGCCCCAGCATTTT. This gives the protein CASGLWGYQPQHF.

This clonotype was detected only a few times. The CDR3 loop reads CASSRQASSYEQYV. CDR3 in DNA: TGTGCCAGCTCTCGACAGGCGAGCTCCTACGAGCAGTACGTC. The genes are TRBV2 and TRBJ2-7, with a weak D call TRBD1 (6 bases). In germline, CDR1 is SNHLY, CDR2 FYNNEI. The CDR3 sequence is 14 residues long. Trimming stripped 8 bases from V and 0 bases from J, with 14 bases between.

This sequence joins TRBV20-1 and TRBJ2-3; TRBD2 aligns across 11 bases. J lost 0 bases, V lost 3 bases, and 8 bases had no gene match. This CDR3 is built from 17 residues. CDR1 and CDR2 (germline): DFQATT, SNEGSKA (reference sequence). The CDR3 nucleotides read TGCAGTGCTAGCTCGTCTAGCGGGGGGACTAGCACAGATACGCAGTATTTT. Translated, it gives CSASSSSGGTSTDTQYF.

CDR3 bases: TGTGCCACCAGCAGTAGACAGGGGCTAATCTCCGGCAATGAGCAGTTCTTC. It translates to CATSSRQGLISGNEQFF. The rearrangement links TRBV15 to TRBJ2-1; TRBD1 aligns across 8 bases. Germline V gene sequence: CDR1 LNHNV, CDR2 YYDKDF (reference sequence). This CDR3 is 17 amino acids long. V lost 3 bases, J lost 6 bases, and 13 bases stayed unmatched.

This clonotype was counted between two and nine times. The CDR3 nucleotides are TGCGCCAGCAGCCAAGAACTGTACAGGACAGAATATAATTCACCCCTCCACTTT. Its translation: CASSQELYRTEYNSPLHF. The rearrangement joins TRBV4-1 to TRBJ1-6, with D maybe TRBD1 (6 bases). Deletions cut 0 bases from V and 4 bases from J, with 16 bases between. CDR1 is MGHRA and CDR2 is YSYEKL in the germline V gene. This CDR3 region has 18 residues.

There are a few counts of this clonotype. CDR3 coding DNA: TGCAGTGCTAGAGCCCCTATATCCAGCGGGAGGAACACAGATACGCAGTATTTT. Its translation: CSARAPISSGRNTDTQYF. The chain recombines TRBV20-1 with TRBJ2-3, with 9 bases aligning to TRBD2. The trim removed 1 base at V and 2 bases at J, leaving 13 bases unmatched. The CDR3 covers 18 residues. Looked up from germline, CDR1 is DFQATT and CDR2 is SNEGSKA (reference sequence).

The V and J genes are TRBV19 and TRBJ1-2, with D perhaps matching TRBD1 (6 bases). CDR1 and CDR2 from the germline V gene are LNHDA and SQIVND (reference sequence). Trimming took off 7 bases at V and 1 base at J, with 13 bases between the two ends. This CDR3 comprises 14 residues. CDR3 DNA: TGTGCCAGTATAGGACAGAGCTATAACTATGGCTACACCTTC. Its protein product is CASIGQSYNYGYTF.